Following are 14 T cell receptor beta chains from one sample sequenced in a study of hypomethylating agent response in myelodysplastic syndrome. TCRdb's table, derived via immunoSEQ multiplex PCR, lists solely in-frame clones and lacks some. This table has around 960 clones, approximately 78% appearing once. Sequenced material: bone marrow, taken before or after starting hypomethylating agent treatment for myelodysplastic syndrome (not recorded which). The origin of the receptors is a human donor with myelodysplastic syndrome.

The rearrangement links TRBV2 to TRBJ2-7; D gene uncertain. V was shortened by 8 bases and J by 5 bases, with 16 bases between the two germline ends. This CDR3 has 13 residues. In germline, CDR1 is SNHLY, CDR2 FYNNEI. CDR3 amino acids: CASLTRSWNEQYF. The CDR3 DNA follows: TGTGCCAGCCTGACCCGCTCGTGGAACGAGCAGTACTTC.

The chain has TRBV4-3 and TRBJ2-5, with D possibly TRBD1 on 7 matching bases. The CDR3 consists of 19 residues. V was clipped by 1 base and J by 2 bases, with 23 bases between them. CDR1 and CDR2 from the germline V gene are LGHNA and YSLEER. The CDR3 DNA follows: TGCGCCAGCAGCCAAGTCAGGCTACTGACAGGGAGGCCACAAGAGACCCAGTACTTC. Protein: CASSQVRLLTGRPQETQYF.

The chain has TRBV28 and TRBJ2-7, with D perhaps TRBD2 (5 bases). This CDR3 contains 13 residues. V was shortened by 5 bases and J by 5 bases, with 13 bases between the two germline ends. Looked up from germline, CDR1 is MDHEN and CDR2 is SYDVKM. The CDR3 region is CASSVLGVHEQYF. Here the CDR3 DNA reads TGTGCCAGCAGTGTCCTCGGGGTCCACGAGCAGTACTTC.

This chain connects TRBV6-6 to TRBJ1-2, with 12 bases lining up with TRBD1. This CDR3 spans 14 amino acids. V was clipped by 4 bases and J by 7 bases; unmatched bases: 4. From germline, CDR1 is MNHNY and CDR2 SVGAGI (reference sequence). The CDR3 loop reads CASSSGTGGIGYTF. For the CDR3, the DNA is TGTGCCAGCAGTTCCGGGACAGGGGGCATTGGCTACACCTTC.

The V call is TRBV9, the J call TRBJ1-3; no clear D. V lost 0 bases and J lost 0, with 7 bases in between. Per germline, CDR1 SGDLS and CDR2 YYNGEE. The CDR3 loop spans 15 amino acids. The CDR3 sequence is CASSVAHSSGNTIYF. Written as DNA, the CDR3 is TGTGCCAGCAGCGTAGCTCACAGCTCTGGAAACACCATATATTTT.

This clone is deemed large. The rearrangement links TRBV5-1 to TRBJ1-1, with D hard to call. The CDR3 totals 16 residues. Trimming cost V 1 base and J 0 bases, with 13 bases left between them. In germline, CDR1 is SGHRS, CDR2 YFSETQ. The CDR3 protein is CASSLSHNPMNTEAFF. The CDR3 DNA is TGCGCCAGCAGCTTGTCGCACAACCCCATGAACACTGAAGCTTTCTTT.

The chain recombines TRBV14 with TRBJ2-1; the match to TRBD1 covers 8 bases. The germline gives CDR1 SGHDN, CDR2 FVKESK. V lost 4 bases to trimming and J lost 9 bases; unmatched junction nucleotides: 8. This CDR3 is built from 14 residues. CDR3 sequence (DNA): TGTGCCAGCAGCCGGACAGGGTTGGCAGGTGAGCAGTTCTTC. Its protein product is CASSRTGLAGEQFF.

In the case of this clone: One end of the junction fails to match germline, which may point to a read error. DNA of the CDR3: TGTGCCAGCAGTGGCGGGACAGGGATAACCTACGGGCAGTACTTC. It specifies CASSGGTGITYGQYF. The chain carries TRBV2 and TRBJ2-7, with 9 bases aligning to TRBD1. Germline CDR1 SNHLY, CDR2 FYNNEI. The CDR3 extends over 15 amino acids.

The chain carries TRBV6-6 and TRBJ1-1; no definite D call. This CDR3 has 14 residues. V was cut by 5 bases and J by 1 base, with 11 bases left in between. Per the germline V gene, CDR1 is MNHNY and CDR2 is SVGAGI (reference sequence). The CDR3 DNA is TGTGCCAGCAGTCCTCGGACGGGGAACACTGAAGCTTTCTTT. This gives the protein CASSPRTGNTEAFF.

The genes are TRBV28 and TRBJ1-5; tentatively, D is TRBD1 (5 bases). Germline V gene data show CDR1 as MDHEN and CDR2 as SYDVKM. The V gene lost 5 bases and the J gene lost 0 bases, with 8 bases spanning the gap. The CDR3 extends over 14 amino acids. The CDR3 DNA reads as TGTGCCAGCAGTCTCACAGGTAGCAATCAGCCCCAGCATTTT. Its translation: CASSLTGSNQPQHF.

The genes are TRBV6-5 and TRBJ2-7; D uncertain. The CDR3 spans 12 residues. Trimming shortened V by 3 bases and J by 4 bases, and 7 bases separated the two germline ends. CDR1 MNHEY and CDR2 SVGAGI come from the germline V gene. The DNA for the CDR3 is TGTGCCAGCAGTTATGTGCAGTACGAGCAGTACTTC. This sequence encodes CASSYVQYEQYF.

This chain joins TRBV28 and TRBJ1-6; the match to TRBD1 covers 7 bases. The germline CDR1 and CDR2 sequences are MDHEN and SYDVKM. J gave up 10 bases and V 2 bases, and 5 bases lay outside the gene matches. The CDR3 has 14 amino acids. This chain's CDR3 is CASSLGQAGSPLHF. Here the CDR3 DNA reads TGTGCCAGCAGTTTAGGACAGGCAGGGTCACCCCTCCACTTT. The full variable domain, in which reference TRBV28 and TRBJ1-6 provide the parts outside the CDR3, is DVKVTQSSRYLVKRTGEKVFLECVQDMDHENMFWYRQDPGLGLRLIYFSYDVKMKEKGDIPEGYSVSREKKERFSLILESASTNQTSMYLCASSLGQAGSPLHFGNGTRLTVT.

The V and J genes are TRBV7-8 and TRBJ2-7, with D unresolved. V was pared by 6 bases and J by 3 bases, with 18 bases between. The CDR3 sequence is 15 residues long. Germline V gene sequence: CDR1 SGHVS, CDR2 FQNEAQ. The DNA for the CDR3 is TGTGCCAGCAGTCCGAGCAGAGACAAGGACTACGAGCAGTACTTC. Amino acid sequence: CASSPSRDKDYEQYF.

CDR3 region: CASSLGSSSDTQYF. CDR3 DNA sequence: TGTGCCAGCAGCTTAGGGAGTAGTTCCGATACGCAGTATTTT. The gene calls are TRBV7-3 and TRBJ2-3; TRBD2 is a possible D gene (5 bases). The ends were cut back, 2 bases at V and 6 bases at J, with 12 bases in the middle. This CDR3 spans 14 amino acids. Germline V CDR1 and CDR2: SGHTA, FQGTGA.